This T cell receptor (beta chain) emerged from a study of shared clonotypes between healthy human individuals (dated by TCRdb to 2020 to 2021). In the study overall: The cohort comprised two women and three men aged 18 to 49 years. The study deeply sequenced blood TCR repertoires of five healthy adults to estimate repertoire size and the extent of clonotype sharing between individuals. To increase sequencing depth and limit assay-specific biases, different laboratories used diverse techniques to prepare libraries and sequence TCR repertoires. Per donor, leukapheresis produced somewhere between about 0.94 and 9.5 billion PBMCs. What the study reported, not specific to this receptor: Pairwise subsampling led to the expectation that sequencing depth would affect the degree of clonotype sharing among donors. The genetic and exposure-history diversity represented was limited by the small number of donors. Only blood was sampled, and tissue TCR repertoires likely differ from those in blood.

CDR1 and CDR2 (SNHLY, FYNNEI) derive from the germline V gene. V lost 6 bases and J lost 5 bases; the stretch between them is 1 base long. Including the terminal cysteine and phenylalanine, the CDR3 comprises 9 residues. The read is trimmed to its CDR3 DNA, 27 bases read in frame from base 1. Healthy HIV-negative adults with no recently reported acute infections or vaccinations were included as donors. All donors were Caucasian adults living in Nashville, Tennessee, USA. For unsorted samples, approximately 84 million PBMCs were counted, and genomic DNA was extracted using the QIAamp DNA Blood Mini kit. Blood was obtained by leukapheresis, after which PBMCs were separated by Ficoll-Histopaque density gradient centrifugation and cryopreserved in liquid nitrogen vapor phase. The table lists this clone with many counts. Which antigen it targets is not known. Base qualities are not recorded, but no much larger clone differs from it by a single base.

Using the deep immunoSEQ assay, TCR CDR3 regions were amplified from genomic DNA by multiplex PCR. Genomic DNA extracted from each cell subset was distributed evenly over all wells of several immunoSEQ 96-well plates, and each plate served as one replicate. For unsorted PBMC, approximately 0.3 ug of genomic DNA, equivalent to around 33,000 T cell genomes, went into each replicate PCR. Genomic DNA from unsorted PBMC was sequenced over ten immunoSEQ deep assay plates. The purified libraries were quantified using a Qubit 3.0 fluorometer, sized with a Bioanalyzer 2100, and then quantified again using the KAPA Library Quantification kit. Each immunoSEQ 96-well plate was sequenced on its own single-read 150-cycle Illumina NextSeq 550 flow cell. Concerning the study's data processing: Because the immunoSEQ output held only junctional sequences and lacked quality scores, the filtering could not match the filtering applied to full-length reads. Sequences were annotated with PyIR, a Python wrapper for IgBLAST v1.9, and V/J genes and CDR3 were assigned using IMGT germline references. Reads were filtered out if the reads had weak V/J assignments (E-value above 1e-6), no CDR3, stop codons, out-of-frame junctions, or ambiguous translated residues. A V3J clonotype was defined by an identical inferred V gene, J gene, and CDR3 amino acid sequence. Percentage overlap between repertoires was computed as shared unique clonotypes divided by the size of the smaller repertoire. RTK rarefaction, the Chao1 estimator, and Recon v2.1 estimates of unobserved clonotypes were used to assess repertoire richness. Not all clones reach the TCRdb copy of this immuneACCESS table, which keeps in-frame sequences only. Checked studies attribute under half of the gap to unresolved V genes and leave the rest unexplained. V, J and clone size derive from that table, while D and trimming were established from the DNA sequence. Recorded for this sample are 470,000 or so clones; about 72% of them occurred a single time. Of the sample, about 12% is held by the ten largest clones.

This clonotype was sampled from a middle-aged woman in good health. Some clones in this sample may be carry-over from other donors' samples. The material sequenced was PBMCs. Here the chain combines TRBV2 and TRBJ2-5; no D segment can be confidently identified. The CDR3 protein: CASRETQYF. The base sequence is TGTGCCAGCAGGGAGACCCAGTACTTC. Supplemented by the reference TRBV2 and TRBJ2-5 proteins around the CDR3, the complete variable domain is EPEVTQTPSHQVTQMGQEVILRCVPISNHLYFYWYRQILGQKVEFLVSFYNNEISEKSEIFDDQFSVERPDGSNFTLKIRSTKLEDSAMYFCASRETQYFGPGTRLLVL.